This T cell receptor beta chain was found in a study of cytotoxic CD8 clonotypes in ibrutinib-treated CLL. In the study overall: Over 10 relapsed/refractory, about 14 treatment-naive; approximately 18 IGHV unmutated. Samples showed on average about 260,000 productive templates and roughly 90,000 productive rearrangements.

TCRdb's table, derived via immunoSEQ multiplex PCR, lists solely in-frame clones and lacks some. Here the sample spans about 17,000 clones, 55% to 80% being singletons. Findings and caveats of the study: Ibrutinib response saw clonality rise, and progression saw it return toward baseline.

The junction had 5 bases not matched to a gene; V was cut back by 6 bases and J by 6 bases. Germline V CDR1 and CDR2: MNHNY, SVGAGI (reference sequence). CDR3 size: 13 residues. This clone has only a few counts. The antigen is unknown. The rearrangement links TRBV6-6 to TRBJ2-7; 10 bases line up with TRBD2. This TCR derives from a human donor with chronic lymphocytic leukemia. The specimen was PBMCs, collected after 12 months of ibrutinib treatment. The CDR3 DNA follows: TGTGCCAGCAGATTAGCGGGAGGCGGCGAGCAGTACTTC. Amino acid sequence: CASRLAGGGEQYF.